Listed below are T cell receptor beta chains from one sample, sequenced in a study of T cell repertoires and HLA-DP antigens. The data were produced by immunoSEQ multiplex PCR, yet TCRdb's version contains in-frame clones alone and is incomplete. The sample lists around 100,000 clones, 85% to 95% seen once, with about 0.3% in the top ten. These TCRs' antigens remain unknown. Sequencing input: CD4+ T cells from PBMCs. These receptors originate from a woman aged 18 to 35 in good health and CMV-seronegative. Both conserved end residues are part of each CDR3. The order of the fields is clone size, V gene, J gene, D gene, CDR3 DNA, CDR3 protein. D genes are given only for firm matches. The size field is filled for only some rows; it gives once, few, many or a size class.

once,TRBV14,TRBJ2-2,.,TGTGCCAGCAGCCAAGCTGGGGGCGCCCCCGGGGAGCTGTTTTTT,CASSQAGGAPGELFF
.,TRBV28,TRBJ2-1,TRBD1,TGTGCCAGCAGCCCCGGGACAGGGAGGTCCTACAATGAGCAGTTCTTC,CASSPGTGRSYNEQFF
once,TRBV5-1,TRBJ2-3,.,TGCGCCAGCAGCTTGGAACCGGGACCAGGGGCAGATACGCAGTATTTT,CASSLEPGPGADTQYF
.,TRBV6-5,TRBJ2-7,.,TGTGCCAGCAGCGCCTCCGGGACCGGTTCCTACGAGCAGTACTTC,CASSASGTGSYEQYF
once,TRBV10-2,TRBJ2-5,.,TGCGCCAGCAGTGAGACTCGACAGACGGGGGAGACCCAGTACTTC,CASSETRQTGETQYF
once,TRBV10-1,TRBJ2-5,TRBD1,TGCGCCAGCAGTGCCGACAGGGGACCTCCAGAGACCCAGTACTTC,CASSADRGPPETQYF
.,TRBV5-4,TRBJ2-5,TRBD1,TGTGCCAGCAGCACTGGGACAGTCGAGACCCAGTACTTC,CASSTGTVETQYF
.,TRBV6-5,TRBJ1-2,.,TGTGCCAGCAGTTATATGGGGGGCTACACCTTC,CASSYMGGYTF
.,TRBV5-6,TRBJ2-6,.,TGTGCCAGCAGCTTGCCGGGGACTTTAACCTTCTCTGGGGCCAACGTCCTGACTTTC,CASSLPGTLTFSGANVLTF
.,TRBV7-2,TRBJ1-1,.,TGTGCCAGCAGCTTATTAGGCTCGAACACTGAAGCTTTCTTT,CASSLLGSNTEAFF
.,TRBV5-1,TRBJ1-4,.,TGCGCCAGCAGCTGGGGAGGCACTAATGAAAAACTGTTTTTT,CASSWGGTNEKLFF
.,TRBV11-2,TRBJ2-1,TRBD2,TGTGCCAGCAGCTTGGTAGCGGGACCTTACAATGAGCAGTTCTTC,CASSLVAGPYNEQFF
.,TRBV7-2,TRBJ2-2,TRBD2,TGTGCCAGCAGCTTAGGGCCGGGACTAGTAACCGGGGAGCTGTTTTTT,CASSLGPGLVTGELFF
.,TRBV4-2,TRBJ2-7,.,TGTGCCAGCAGCTTGAAACAGGGTTTCGCCTACGAGCAGTACTTC,CASSLKQGFAYEQYF
.,TRBV5-6,TRBJ2-7,.,TGTGCCAGCAGCTTGGTGGACGAGCAGTACTTC,CASSLVDEQYF
.,TRBV2,TRBJ1-1,TRBD1,TGTGCCAGCAGTGATAACAGGGGGCTCGGCCTGTGGGCTTTCTTT,CASSDNRGLGLWAFF
.,TRBV4-1,TRBJ1-5,.,TGCGCCAGCAGCCAAGTGGGGGCAGGGCGTAATCAGCCCCAGCATTTT,CASSQVGAGRNQPQHF
.,TRBV7-8,TRBJ1-1,.,TGTGCCAGCAGCCTGGGGGGGGTTCTAAGCACTGAAGCTTTCTTT,CASSLGGVLSTEAFF
.,TRBV18,TRBJ2-3,.,TGTGCCAGCTCACCAGTTAGGACCATATCAAGCACAGATACGCAGTATTTT,CASSPVRTISSTDTQYF
.,TRBV6-4,TRBJ2-7,TRBD2,TGTGCCAGAATCACTAGCGGTGAGCAGTACTTC,CARITSGEQYF
.,TRBV7-2,TRBJ2-1,.,TGTGCCAGCAGCTTCATACTAGTAACCAATGAGCAGTTCTTC,CASSFILVTNEQFF
.,TRBV9,TRBJ1-3,.,TGTGCCAGCAGCGCCACCGCCAGGCCAGAGGGAAACACCATATATTTT,CASSATARPEGNTIYF
.,TRBV10-2,TRBJ2-7,.,TGCGCCAGCAGCCCTTTGTTAGTGGGCGAGCAGTACTTC,CASSPLLVGEQYF
.,TRBV6-1,TRBJ1-1,TRBD1,TGTGCCAGCAGTGAGTTTAAGGGACAGGGGGCGGGGGACACTGAAGCTTTCTTT,CASSEFKGQGAGDTEAFF
.,TRBV10-3,TRBJ1-2,TRBD1,TGTGCCATCACTGGGACAGGTCAGAGCTACACCTTC,CAITGTGQSYTF
.,TRBV7-9,TRBJ1-1,.,TGTGCCAGCAGCAGGACCGGTATGAACACTGAAGCTTTCTTT,CASSRTGMNTEAFF
.,TRBV28,TRBJ2-2,TRBD1,TGTGCCAGCAGCCGACGGAGGACAGGACGCACTTCGAACACCGGGGAGCTGTTTTTT,CASSRRRTGRTSNTGELFF
once,TRBV5-8,TRBJ2-5,.,TGTGCCAGCAGCTTTGGGGGAGAGGTACGAGAGACCCAGTACTTC,CASSFGGEVRETQYF
.,TRBV7-3,TRBJ2-3,.,TGTGCCAGCAGCCCCGGGAGCACAGATACGCAGTATTTT,CASSPGSTDTQYF
.,TRBV7-9,TRBJ1-6,.,TGTGCCAGCAGCGACCCCCCCGGTTCACCCCTCCACTTT,CASSDPPGSPLHF
.,TRBV15,TRBJ2-1,TRBD2,TGTGCCACCAGCAGATCATTGCCCGGGACTAGCGGGAAAAATTCCTTCGGGTATGAGCAGTTCTTC,CATSRSLPGTSGKNSFGYEQFF
.,TRBV6-4,TRBJ1-1,TRBD1,TGTGCCAGCACGGGACAGGGGGCCTCCACTGAAGCTTTCTTT,CASTGQGASTEAFF
.,TRBV6-1,TRBJ1-5,TRBD1,TGTGCCAGCAGTGAGGACAGGACCGGGCGTTCTCAGCCCCAGCATTTT,CASSEDRTGRSQPQHF
.,TRBV5-1,TRBJ2-7,TRBD1,TGCGCCAGCAGCTTGGGGGACAGGGGGCACGAGCAGTACTTC,CASSLGDRGHEQYF
.,TRBV28,TRBJ2-3,TRBD1,TGTGCCAGCAGTTTAATCTCGAGGGGGCAGGGGATGGAGACGCAGTATTTT,CASSLISRGQGMETQYF
.,TRBV7-8,TRBJ1-5,.,TGTGCCAGCAGCCCTCGGGGCAGCGGCAATCAGCCCCAGCATTTT,CASSPRGSGNQPQHF
.,TRBV7-2,TRBJ1-3,TRBD1,TGTGCCAGCAGCTTACTGGACAGGGGGGCTGGAAACACCATATATTTT,CASSLLDRGAGNTIYF
.,TRBV10-2,TRBJ2-5,.,TGCGCCAGCAGTGATGGCCGGCAAGAGACCCAGTACTTC,CASSDGRQETQYF
.,TRBV7-9,TRBJ1-4,.,TGTGCCAGCAGCTCCCGAAGGGGATTTGATGAAAAACTGTTTTTT,CASSSRRGFDEKLFF
once,TRBV2,TRBJ1-2,.,TGTGCCAGCAGCAGAATGGGCTATGGCTACACCTTC,CASSRMGYGYTF
few,TRBV6-1,TRBJ1-2,TRBD1,TGTGCCAGCGTCACCCCCGGACAGGGTAACTATGGCTACACCTTC,CASVTPGQGNYGYTF
.,TRBV18,TRBJ2-1,.,TGTGCCAGCTCACCCGACCTCGAACTAGCCCAGTTCTTC,CASSPDLELAQFF
.,TRBV7-3,TRBJ2-3,TRBD2,TGTGCCAGCAGCCCGGGGACTAGCCGGCGCACAGATACGCAGTATTTT,CASSPGTSRRTDTQYF
.,TRBV11-2,TRBJ2-1,TRBD1,TGTGCCAGCAGCTTTGGACAGGGGTATGAGCAGTTCTTC,CASSFGQGYEQFF
.,TRBV18,TRBJ1-5,TRBD1,TGTGCCAGCTCACTTTTGGGACAGCCCAATCAGCCCCAGCATTTT,CASSLLGQPNQPQHF